This T cell receptor beta chain emerged from a study of cytomegalovirus exposure and HLA in healthy donors. Whole-study results and caveats: Usually a TCR sequence was rare, but some public TCRs were found in many donors. Associated with cytomegalovirus, according to the listing, were about 160 TCR beta chains.

Deletions cut 0 bases from V and 2 bases from J, with 12 bases between. Germline values: CDR1 SGHKS, CDR2 YYEKEE (reference sequence). The CDR3 spans 15 residues. Primers: 60 Vbeta forward and 13 Jbeta reverse. Clones were sequenced by immunoSEQ multiplex PCR, and TCRdb holds only the in-frame ones, with some missing. The sample includes about 160,000 clones, roughly four fifths of them seen just once. Concerning this clone itself: The target antigen is unknown.

The receptor was isolated from a woman aged 35 to 49 in good health and CMV-seronegative. This chain uses TRBV5-5 with TRBJ2-7; a weak D match, TRBD1 (6 bases). Sequenced material: PBMCs. This chain's CDR3 is CASSLEGVRTYEQYF. The CDR3 bases are TGTGCCAGCAGCTTGGAGGGGGTGAGAACCTACGAGCAGTACTTC.